This T cell receptor beta chain originates from a study of blood T cells in healthy people across ages. Notes on the study in general: Long-lived donors exceeded aged donors in naive CD4+ cells and diversity.

Ranging in age from about 6 to 95, the donors were healthy Caucasian individuals from Russia. Each sample had at least 6 million PBMCs isolated. As regards this clonotype: Antigen specificity is unknown.

This CDR3 contains 18 residues. Germline values: CDR1 PRHDT, CDR2 FYEKMQ (reference sequence). J lost 0 bases, V lost 3 bases, and 10 bases had no gene match. A second PCR of about 7 to 11 cycles used a sample-barcoded 5' primer and a J-beta primer mix. Each cDNA was tagged by a template-switch adaptor containing 12 random nucleotides. TCRdb re-called the 5' RACE reads with MiXCR, one entry per CDR3 protein. This sample has over 950,000 distinct CDR3 sequences; more than 30% occur once, and the top ten carry around 13%. This chain uses TRBV13 with TRBJ1-3; 8 nucleotides line up with TRBD1. The sequenced sample consisted of blood. The TCR was taken from a man younger than 35 in good health. The CDR3 is CASSLGGGTGASGNTIYF. The CDR3, as DNA: TGTGCCAGCAGCTTGGGCGGCGGGACAGGAGCCTCTGGAAACACCATATATTTT. The whole variable domain, filled in from reference TRBV13 and TRBJ1-3, reads AAGVIQSPRHLIKEKRETATLKCYPIPRHDTVYWYQQGPGQDPQFLISFYEKMQSDKGSIPDRFSAQQFSDYHSELNMSSLELGDSALYFCASSLGGGTGASGNTIYFGEGSWLTVV.